Shown below are 8 T cell receptor beta chains from a single sample sequenced in a study of T cell repertoires in ileal Crohn's disease. Sequencing was performed with immunoSEQ multiplex PCR; in TCRdb, only in-frame clones are kept and a portion is missing. The sample has about 15,000 clones; roughly 88% are singletons. The sequencing input was ileal tissue. The receptors originated from an adult with Crohn's disease.

J is TRBJ2-7 and V is TRBV6-5, with D unclear. From germline, CDR1 is MNHEY and CDR2 SVGAGI. The CDR3 is made up of 13 amino acids. The V end lost 0 bases, the J end lost 11 bases, and 14 bases lay between the germline ends. Here the CDR3 DNA reads TGTGCCAGCAGTTACTCGAATCCGATAGCCAAGTACTTC. Its translation is CASSYSNPIAKYF.

CDR3 sequence reads: CASSPRDRGAHYEQYF. The CDR3 DNA sequence: TGTGCCAGCTCACCGAGAGACAGGGGGGCCCACTACGAGCAGTACTTC. The V and J genes are TRBV18 and TRBJ2-7; TRBD1 matches at 9 bases. J was trimmed by 3 bases and V by 3 bases; bases with no gene match: 9. This CDR3 has 16 amino acids. Germline-derived CDR1 and CDR2 are KGHSH and LQKENI.

This clone occurred once. The V call is TRBV2, the J call TRBJ2-5; TRBD1 aligns across 8 bases. Losses at the gene ends were 9 bases for V and 5 bases for J; bases not matched to a gene: 8. CDR1 SNHLY and CDR2 FYNNEI come from the germline V gene. The CDR3 loop spans 13 amino acids. CDR3 amino acids: CASTPDREETQYF. CDR3 DNA: TGTGCCAGTACCCCGGACAGGGAGGAGACCCAGTACTTC.

This clone has just a few counts. This chain uses TRBV19 with TRBJ2-3, with D possibly TRBD1 on 8 matching bases. Trimming took off 3 bases at V and 2 bases at J, with 12 bases between the two ends. In germline, CDR1 is LNHDA, CDR2 SQIVND (reference sequence). CDR3 size: 15 residues. CDR3 region: CASSITGGDTDTQYF. The CDR3 DNA is TGTGCCAGTAGTATTACAGGGGGGGACACAGATACGCAGTATTTT.

The V and J genes are TRBV6-6 and TRBJ2-7; a weak D match, TRBD2 (6 bases). V was trimmed by 5 bases and J by 7 bases, leaving 18 bases between them. This CDR3 contains 14 residues. Germline V lookup: CDR1 MNHNY, CDR2 SVGAGI (reference sequence). The CDR3 here is CASSEAGRSKEQYF. CDR3 sequence (DNA): TGTGCCAGCAGTGAGGCGGGACGCAGCAAAGAGCAGTACTTC.

The rearrangement links TRBV4-1 to TRBJ2-5, with 7 nucleotides matching TRBD2. V trimming: 6 bases; J trimming: 2 bases; junction bases outside the gene matches: 9. Germline values: CDR1 MGHRA, CDR2 YSYEKL. CDR3 length equals 15 residues. The chain's CDR3 is CASSGTGGIQETQYF. In nucleotides, the CDR3 is TGCGCCAGCAGTGGAACCGGGGGGATTCAAGAGACCCAGTACTTC.

The chain links TRBV7-9 to TRBJ2-7; maybe TRBD1 (6 bases). Germline CDR1 SEHNR, CDR2 FQNEAQ (reference sequence). CDR3 length: 13 amino acids. Trimming took 6 bases from V and 5 from J, leaving 14 bases between them. CDR3 in amino acids: CASRNSGTHEQYF. As DNA, the CDR3 is TGTGCCAGCAGAAACTCCGGGACACACGAGCAGTACTTC.

This clone appeared a few times. This chain links TRBV6-5 with TRBJ2-7; tentatively, D is TRBD2 (6 bases). Trimming left V 5 bases short and J 6 bases short, with 8 bases between. The CDR3 has 11 residues. Per the germline V gene, CDR1 is MNHEY and CDR2 is SVGAGI. The CDR3 DNA reads TGTGCCAGCAGTCGGGACTTCGAGCAGTACTTC. Its translation is CASSRDFEQYF.